This T cell receptor (beta chain) was obtained from a study of T cells expressing NK-cell markers. Study-wide context: HCMV seropositivity characterized most of the eight sequenced donors, and seronegativity one. Overall study findings and caveats: NKG2C+ dominant clonotypes from more than 5 donors made up about 1.0-8% of CD8+ T cells.

As concerns this clonotype: Its matching antigen is unknown.

CDR3 length: 15 amino acids. CDR1 is SGHRS and CDR2 is YFSETQ in the germline V gene. Synthesis of TCR beta cDNA relied on 5'RACE template switching carrying UMIs. No DNA is given; TCRdb re-called the 5' RACE reads and lists each CDR3 protein once. The ten most abundant clones cover less than 4.5% of a sample with about 550,000 distinct CDR3 sequences. Source material: blood T cells: a sorted CD56 or NKG2C T cell subset, CD4+ or CD8+ T cells, or bulk PBMC T cells (not recorded which). J is TRBJ2-5 and V is TRBV5-1; TCRdb designates TRBD2, a call that cannot be tested without DNA. The source of this sequence is a man between 18 and 35 years old in good health. CDR3 in amino acids: CASSLSDAIKETQYF.